This entry features one T cell receptor beta chain sequence. The sample is drawn from a study of blood T cell repertoires in COVID-19. Whole-study context: PBMCs, B-cell-depleted T cells, or T cells provided the cDNA or gDNA that made up the material.

In the authors' methods: How many nucleated cells were present was estimated from reference gene primer amplification. Method: immunoSEQ multiplex PCR; TCRdb's copy keeps in-frame clones and lacks some. That table is the source of V, J and clone size, and D and trimming were worked out from the DNA. The table lists roughly 380,000 clones, 75% to 90% of them singletons, with 1.5% to 1.9% in the top ten. Germline V lookup: CDR1 SGHNT, CDR2 YYREEE (reference sequence). Germline trimming cut 1 base from V and 8 bases from J; bases unmatched to any gene: 6. This CDR3 is 14 amino acids long. Followed over time, Seattle patients had been enrolled while infection was active.

The material sequenced was peripheral blood. The rearrangement links TRBV5-4 to TRBJ1-2; TRBD1 matches 9 bases. The sequence derives from a woman aged 40 to 49 with COVID-19, enrolled during active disease. The CDR3 nucleotides are TGTGCCAGCAGCTTGAGACAGGGGGAGAAAGGCTACACCTTC. Translation gives CASSLRQGEKGYTF.